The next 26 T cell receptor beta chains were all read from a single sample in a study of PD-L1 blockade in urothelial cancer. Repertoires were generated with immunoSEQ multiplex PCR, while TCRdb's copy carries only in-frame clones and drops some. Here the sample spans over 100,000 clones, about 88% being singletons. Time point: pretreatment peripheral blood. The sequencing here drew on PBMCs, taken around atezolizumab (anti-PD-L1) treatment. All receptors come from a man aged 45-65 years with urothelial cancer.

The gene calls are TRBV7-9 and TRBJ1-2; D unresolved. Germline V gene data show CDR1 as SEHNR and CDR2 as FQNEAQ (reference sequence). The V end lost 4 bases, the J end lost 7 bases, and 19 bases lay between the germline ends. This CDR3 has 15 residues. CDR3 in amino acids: CASSSQSGIEIGYTF. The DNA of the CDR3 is TGTGCCAGCAGCTCGCAATCGGGGATTGAAATTGGCTACACCTTC.

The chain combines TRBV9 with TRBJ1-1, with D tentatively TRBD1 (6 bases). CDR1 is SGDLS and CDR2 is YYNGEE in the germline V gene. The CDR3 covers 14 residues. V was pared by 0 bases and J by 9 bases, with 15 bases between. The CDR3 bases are TGTGCCAGCAGCGTAGGGGGTACAGGGTCGAAAGCTTTCTTT. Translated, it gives CASSVGGTGSKAFF. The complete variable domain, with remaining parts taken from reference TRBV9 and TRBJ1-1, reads DSGVTQTPKHLITATGQRVTLRCSPRSGDLSVYWYQQSLDQGLQFLIQYYNGEERAKGNILERFSAQQFPDLHSELNLSSLELGDSALYFCASSVGGTGSKAFFGQGTRLTVV.

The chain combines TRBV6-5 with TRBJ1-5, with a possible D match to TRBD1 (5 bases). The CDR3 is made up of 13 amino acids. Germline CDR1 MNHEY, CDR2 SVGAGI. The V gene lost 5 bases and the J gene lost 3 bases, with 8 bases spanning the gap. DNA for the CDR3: TGTGCCAGCAGTCGACAGTACAATCAGCCCCAGCATTTT. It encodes CASSRQYNQPQHF.

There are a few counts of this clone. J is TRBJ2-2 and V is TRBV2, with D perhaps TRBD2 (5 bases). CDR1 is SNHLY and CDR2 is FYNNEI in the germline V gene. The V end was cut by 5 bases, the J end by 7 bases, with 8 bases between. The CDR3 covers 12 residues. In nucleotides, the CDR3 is TGTGCCAGCAGTCGAGCGGACGGGGAGCTGTTTTTT. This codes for CASSRADGELFF.

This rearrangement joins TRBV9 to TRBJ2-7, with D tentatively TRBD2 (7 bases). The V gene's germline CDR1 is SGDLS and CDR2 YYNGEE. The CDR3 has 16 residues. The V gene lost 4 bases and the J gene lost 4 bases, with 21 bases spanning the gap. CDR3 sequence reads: CASSPSGGGSIYEQYF. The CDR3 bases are TGTGCCAGCAGCCCCTCCGGGGGCGGGAGTATTTACGAGCAGTACTTC.

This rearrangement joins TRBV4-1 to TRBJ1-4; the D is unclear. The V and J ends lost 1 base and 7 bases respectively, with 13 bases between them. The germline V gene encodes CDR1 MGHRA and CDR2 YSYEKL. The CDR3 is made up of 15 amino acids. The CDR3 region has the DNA TGCGCCAGCAGCCAAGGTCATAGAGGTGTTGAAAAACTGTTTTTT. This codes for CASSQGHRGVEKLFF.

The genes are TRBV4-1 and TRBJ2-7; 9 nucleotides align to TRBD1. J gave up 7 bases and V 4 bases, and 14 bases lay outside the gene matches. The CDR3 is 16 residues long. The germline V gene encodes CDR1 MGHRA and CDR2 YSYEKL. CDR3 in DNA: TGCGCCAGCAGCCCCAGGGACAGGGCACATCCAGCGGAGCAGTACTTC. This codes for CASSPRDRAHPAEQYF.

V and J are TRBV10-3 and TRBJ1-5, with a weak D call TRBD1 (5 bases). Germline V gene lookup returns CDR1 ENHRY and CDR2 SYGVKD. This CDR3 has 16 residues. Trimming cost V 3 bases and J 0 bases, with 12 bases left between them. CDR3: CAISDTGFYSNQPQHF. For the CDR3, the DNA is TGTGCCATCAGTGACACAGGTTTCTATAGCAATCAGCCCCAGCATTTT.

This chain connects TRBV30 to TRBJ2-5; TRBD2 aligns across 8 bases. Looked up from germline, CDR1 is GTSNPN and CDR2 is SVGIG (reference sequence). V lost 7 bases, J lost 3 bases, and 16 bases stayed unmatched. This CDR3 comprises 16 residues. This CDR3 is CASGAGRTSGKETQYF. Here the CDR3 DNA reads TGTGCCTCGGGGGCAGGCCGTACTAGCGGAAAAGAGACCCAGTACTTC.

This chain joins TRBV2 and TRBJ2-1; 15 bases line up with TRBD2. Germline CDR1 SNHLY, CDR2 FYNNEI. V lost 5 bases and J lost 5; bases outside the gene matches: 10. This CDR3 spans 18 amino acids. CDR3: CASSYRTSGRARDNEQFF. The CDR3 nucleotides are TGTGCCAGCAGTTATCGGACTAGCGGGAGGGCCAGGGACAATGAGCAGTTCTTC.

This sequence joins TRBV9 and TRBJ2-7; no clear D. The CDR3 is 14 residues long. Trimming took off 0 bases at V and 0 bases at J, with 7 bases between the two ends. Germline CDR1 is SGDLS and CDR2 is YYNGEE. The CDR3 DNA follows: TGTGCCAGCAGCGTAGCGGTCGGCTCCTACGAGCAGTACTTC. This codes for CASSVAVGSYEQYF.

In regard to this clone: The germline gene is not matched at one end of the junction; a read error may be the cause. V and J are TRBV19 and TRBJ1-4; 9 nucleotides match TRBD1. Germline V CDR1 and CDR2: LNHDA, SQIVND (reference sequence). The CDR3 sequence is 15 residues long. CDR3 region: CARSRPGQGCEKLFF. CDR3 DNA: TGTGCCAGGAGTAGACCGGGACAGGGCTGTGAAAAACTGTTTTTT.

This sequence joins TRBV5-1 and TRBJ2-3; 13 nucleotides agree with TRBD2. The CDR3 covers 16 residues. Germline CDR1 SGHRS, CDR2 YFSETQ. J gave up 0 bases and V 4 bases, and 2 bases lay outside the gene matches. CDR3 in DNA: TGCGCCAGCAGCCGGACTAGCGGGAGTAGCACAGATACGCAGTATTTT. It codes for CASSRTSGSSTDTQYF.

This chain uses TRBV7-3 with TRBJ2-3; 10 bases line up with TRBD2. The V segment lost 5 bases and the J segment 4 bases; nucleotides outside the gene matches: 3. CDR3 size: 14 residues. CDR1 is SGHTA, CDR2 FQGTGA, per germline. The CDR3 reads CASSPSGGADTQYF. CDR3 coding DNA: TGTGCCAGCAGCCCTAGCGGGGGAGCAGATACGCAGTATTTT.

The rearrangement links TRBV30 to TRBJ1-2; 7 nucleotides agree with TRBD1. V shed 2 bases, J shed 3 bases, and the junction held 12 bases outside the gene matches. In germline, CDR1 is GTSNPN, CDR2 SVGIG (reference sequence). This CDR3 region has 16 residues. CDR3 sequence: CAWSSKAGTAHYGYTF. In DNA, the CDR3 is TGTGCCTGGAGTTCCAAAGCCGGGACAGCCCACTATGGCTACACCTTC.

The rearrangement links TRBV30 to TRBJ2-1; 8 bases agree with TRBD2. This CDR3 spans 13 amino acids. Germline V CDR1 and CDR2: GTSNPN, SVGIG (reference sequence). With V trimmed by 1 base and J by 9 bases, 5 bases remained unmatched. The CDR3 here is CAWSGVAGIEQFF. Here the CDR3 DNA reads TGTGCCTGGAGTGGAGTAGCGGGAATTGAGCAGTTCTTC.

In DNA form, the CDR3 reads TGTGCCAGCAGTGGGCAGGGCGGCGGTTCACCCCTCCACTTT. Protein: CASSGQGGGSPLHF. The V and J genes are TRBV28 and TRBJ1-6, with a tentative D call TRBD1 (5 bases). Germline CDR1 is MDHEN and CDR2 is SYDVKM. V was pared by 5 bases and J by 9 bases, with 14 bases between. CDR3 length: 14 amino acids. Based on the CDR3 plus reference TRBV28 and TRBJ1-6, the full variable domain is DVKVTQSSRYLVKRTGEKVFLECVQDMDHENMFWYRQDPGLGLRLIYFSYDVKMKEKGDIPEGYSVSREKKERFSLILESASTNQTSMYLCASSGQGGGSPLHFGNGTRLTVT.

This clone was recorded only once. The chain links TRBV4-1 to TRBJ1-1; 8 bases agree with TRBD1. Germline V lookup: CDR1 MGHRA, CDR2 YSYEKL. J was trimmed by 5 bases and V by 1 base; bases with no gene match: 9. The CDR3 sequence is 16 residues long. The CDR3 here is CASSQAIGQGRTEAFF. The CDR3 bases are TGCGCCAGCAGCCAAGCCATTGGACAGGGTAGGACTGAAGCTTTCTTT.

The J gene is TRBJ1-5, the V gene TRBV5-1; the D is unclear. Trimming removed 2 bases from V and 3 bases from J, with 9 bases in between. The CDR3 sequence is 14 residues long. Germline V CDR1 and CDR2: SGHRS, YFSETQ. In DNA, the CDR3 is TGCGCCAGCAGCTTCCTCGGACTCAATCAGCCCCAGCATTTT. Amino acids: CASSFLGLNQPQHF.

The CDR3 protein is CASSLSTSGDYEQYF. The CDR3 region has the DNA TGTGCCAGCAGTTTATCGACTAGCGGGGACTACGAGCAGTACTTC. The chain has TRBV28 and TRBJ2-7, with 11 bases that match TRBD2. The CDR3 length is 15 residues. The V gene's germline CDR1 is MDHEN and CDR2 SYDVKM. The ends lost 1 base at V and 3 bases at J; junction bases unmatched: 2.

For the CDR3, the DNA is TGTGCCAGCTCAGCAGACAGGGGAGTCTACGAGACCCAGTACTTC. Translated: CASSADRGVYETQYF. This sequence joins TRBV18 and TRBJ2-5; 8 bases map to TRBD1. The CDR3 covers 15 residues. Trimming removed 5 bases from V and 5 bases from J; junction bases left unmatched: 10. From germline, CDR1 is KGHSH and CDR2 LQKENI.

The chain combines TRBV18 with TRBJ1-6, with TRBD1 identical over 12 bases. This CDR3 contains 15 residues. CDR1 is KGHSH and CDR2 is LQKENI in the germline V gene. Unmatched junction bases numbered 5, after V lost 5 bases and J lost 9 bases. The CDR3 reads CASSTGTGGVSPLHF. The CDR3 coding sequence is TGTGCCAGCTCAACCGGGACAGGGGGCGTTTCACCCCTCCACTTT.

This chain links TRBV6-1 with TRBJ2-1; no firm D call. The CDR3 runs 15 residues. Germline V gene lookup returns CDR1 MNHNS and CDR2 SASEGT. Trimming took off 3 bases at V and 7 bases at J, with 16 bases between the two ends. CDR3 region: CASSEESSSWNEQFF. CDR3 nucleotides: TGTGCCAGCAGTGAGGAGAGTTCCTCTTGGAATGAGCAGTTCTTC.

Here the CDR3 DNA reads TGTGCCAGCAGTATCCGGGACAGGGGGCCAAGGAGCAATCAGCCCCAGCATTTT. Its translation is CASSIRDRGPRSNQPQHF. The V gene is TRBV25-1, the J gene TRBJ1-5; 12 bases agree with TRBD1. Trimming cost V 5 bases and J 1 base; bases outside gene matches: 9. There are 18 residues in the CDR3. Germline lookup yields CDR1 MGHDK and CDR2 SYGVNS.

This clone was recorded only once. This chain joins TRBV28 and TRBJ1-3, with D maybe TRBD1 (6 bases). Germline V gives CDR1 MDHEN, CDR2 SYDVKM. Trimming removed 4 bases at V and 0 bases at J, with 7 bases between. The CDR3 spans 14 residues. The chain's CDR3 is CASSSDSSGNTIYF. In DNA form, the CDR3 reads TGTGCCAGCAGTTCGGACAGCTCTGGAAACACCATATATTTT. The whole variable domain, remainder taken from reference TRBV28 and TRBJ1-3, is DVKVTQSSRYLVKRTGEKVFLECVQDMDHENMFWYRQDPGLGLRLIYFSYDVKMKEKGDIPEGYSVSREKKERFSLILESASTNQTSMYLCASSSDSSGNTIYFGEGSWLTVV.

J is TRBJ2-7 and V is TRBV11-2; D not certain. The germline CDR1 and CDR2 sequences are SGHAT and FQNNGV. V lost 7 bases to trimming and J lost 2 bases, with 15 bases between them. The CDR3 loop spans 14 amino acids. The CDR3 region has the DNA TGTGCCAGCAAACAATCGGCAGGAACCTACGAGCAGTACTTC. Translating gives CASKQSAGTYEQYF.